Listed here is a single T cell receptor (beta chain). This sample stems from a study of blood T cells in healthy people across ages. A second PCR of 7 to 11 cycles used a sample-barcoded 5' primer and a J-beta primer mix. One entry per CDR3 protein, called by TCRdb with MiXCR from the 5' RACE reads. The sample yields roughly 680,000 distinct CDR3 sequences, around half seen once. This TCR was recovered from a woman in her sixties in good health. The sample was blood.

Here the CDR3 reads CASSPRQEATDTQYF. CDR3 in DNA: TGCGCCAGCAGCCCTAGGCAGGAAGCCACAGATACGCAGTATTTT. V is TRBV4-3 and J is TRBJ2-3; D gene unclear. Trimming cost V 4 bases and J 2 bases, with 13 bases left between them. Germline V lookup: CDR1 LGHNA, CDR2 YSLEER. CDR3 length: 15 residues.